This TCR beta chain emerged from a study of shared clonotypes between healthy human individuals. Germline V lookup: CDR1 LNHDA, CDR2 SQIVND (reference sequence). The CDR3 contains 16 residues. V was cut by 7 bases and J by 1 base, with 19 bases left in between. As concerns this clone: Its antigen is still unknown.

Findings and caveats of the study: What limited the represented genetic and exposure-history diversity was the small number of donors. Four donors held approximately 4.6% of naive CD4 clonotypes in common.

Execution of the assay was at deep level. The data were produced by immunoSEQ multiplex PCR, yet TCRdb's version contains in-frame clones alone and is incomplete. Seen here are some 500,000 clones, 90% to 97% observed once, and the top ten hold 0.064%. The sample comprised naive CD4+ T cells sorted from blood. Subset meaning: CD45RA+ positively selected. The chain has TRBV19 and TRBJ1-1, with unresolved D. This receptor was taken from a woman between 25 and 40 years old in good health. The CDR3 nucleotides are TGTGCCAGTATGCCCCCAACCACACGAGGGAACACTGAAGCTTTCTTT. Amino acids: CASMPPTTRGNTEAFF.